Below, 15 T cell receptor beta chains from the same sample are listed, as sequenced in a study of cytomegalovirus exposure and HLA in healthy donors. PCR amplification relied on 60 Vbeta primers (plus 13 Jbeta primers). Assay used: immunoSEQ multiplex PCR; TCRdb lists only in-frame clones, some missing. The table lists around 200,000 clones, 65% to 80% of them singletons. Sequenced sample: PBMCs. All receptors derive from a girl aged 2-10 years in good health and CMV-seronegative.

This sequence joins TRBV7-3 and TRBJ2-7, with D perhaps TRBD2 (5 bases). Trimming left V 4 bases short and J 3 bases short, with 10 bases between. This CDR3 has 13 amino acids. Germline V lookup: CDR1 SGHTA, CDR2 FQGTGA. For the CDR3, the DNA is TGTGCCAGCAGCTGGGAAGAGGGCTACGAGCAGTACTTC. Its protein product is CASSWEEGYEQYF.

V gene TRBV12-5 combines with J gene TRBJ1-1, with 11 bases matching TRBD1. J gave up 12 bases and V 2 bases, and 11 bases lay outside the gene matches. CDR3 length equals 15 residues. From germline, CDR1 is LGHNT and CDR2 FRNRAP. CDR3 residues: CASGLTSGQGVSTFF. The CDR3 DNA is TGTGCTAGTGGTTTGACCTCGGGACAGGGGGTCTCTACTTTCTTT.

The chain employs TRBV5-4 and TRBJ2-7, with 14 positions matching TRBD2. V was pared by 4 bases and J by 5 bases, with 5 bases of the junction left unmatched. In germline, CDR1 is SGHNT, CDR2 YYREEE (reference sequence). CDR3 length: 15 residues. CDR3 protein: CASSRTSGRSDEQYF. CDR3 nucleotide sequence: TGTGCCAGCAGCCGGACTAGCGGGAGGTCCGACGAGCAGTACTTC.

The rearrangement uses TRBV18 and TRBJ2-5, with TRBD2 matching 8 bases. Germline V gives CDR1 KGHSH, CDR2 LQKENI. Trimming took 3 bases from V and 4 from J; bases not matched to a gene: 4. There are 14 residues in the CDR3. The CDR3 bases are TGTGCCAGCTCACCTCCCGGGAGGGCAGAGACCCAGTACTTC. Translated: CASSPPGRAETQYF.

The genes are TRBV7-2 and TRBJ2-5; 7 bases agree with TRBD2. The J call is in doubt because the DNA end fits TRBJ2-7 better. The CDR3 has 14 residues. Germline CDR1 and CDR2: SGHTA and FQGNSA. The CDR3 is CASSLRVAGYEQYF. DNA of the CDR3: TGTGCCAGCAGCTTAAGGGTAGCGGGCTACGAGCAGTACTTC.

As DNA, the CDR3 is TGTGCCAGCTCCCGGACAGGGGGCTTAGGCAATCAGCCCCAGCATTTT. Protein: CASSRTGGLGNQPQHF. This chain links TRBV18 with TRBJ1-5, with TRBD1 matching 11 bases. The CDR3 runs to 16 residues. V was pared by 6 bases and J by 2 bases, with 6 bases of the junction left unmatched. Looked up from germline, CDR1 is KGHSH and CDR2 is LQKENI.

This CDR3 is CASSLVGALDEAFF. The CDR3 DNA reads TGTGCCAGCAGCTTAGTGGGGGCGCTCGATGAAGCTTTCTTT. This chain uses TRBV7-9 with TRBJ1-1; perhaps TRBD1 as D (6 bases). V was shortened by 1 base and J by 7 bases, with 13 bases between the two germline ends. The CDR3 spans 14 residues. Looked up from germline, CDR1 is SEHNR and CDR2 is FQNEAQ (reference sequence).

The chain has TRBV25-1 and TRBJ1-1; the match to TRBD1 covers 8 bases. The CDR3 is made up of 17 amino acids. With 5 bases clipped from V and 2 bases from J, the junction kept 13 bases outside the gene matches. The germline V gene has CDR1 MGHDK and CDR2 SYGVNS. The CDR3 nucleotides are TGTGCCAGCAGTATCCCAGGGGGCGAGGGTGGAAACACTGAAGCTTTCTTT. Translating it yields CASSIPGGEGGNTEAFF.

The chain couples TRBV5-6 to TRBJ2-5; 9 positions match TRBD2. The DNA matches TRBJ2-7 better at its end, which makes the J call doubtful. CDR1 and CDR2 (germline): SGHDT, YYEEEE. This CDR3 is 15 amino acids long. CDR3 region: CASIEGGRADDEQYF. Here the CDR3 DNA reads TGTGCCAGCATCGAGGGCGGGAGGGCCGACGACGAGCAGTACTTC.

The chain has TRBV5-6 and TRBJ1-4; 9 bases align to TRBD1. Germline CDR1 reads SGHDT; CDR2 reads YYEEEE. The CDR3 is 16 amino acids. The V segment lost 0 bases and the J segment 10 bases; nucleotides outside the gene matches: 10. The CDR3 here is CASSLARGQGPGKLFF. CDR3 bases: TGTGCCAGCAGCTTGGCCAGGGGACAGGGCCCCGGAAAACTGTTTTTT.

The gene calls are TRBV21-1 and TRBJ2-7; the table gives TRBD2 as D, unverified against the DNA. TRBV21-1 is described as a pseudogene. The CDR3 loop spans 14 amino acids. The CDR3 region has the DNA TGTGCCAGCAGCTCAGTGCTGTTCGGGTACGAGCAGTACTTC. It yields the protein CASSSVLFGYEQYF.

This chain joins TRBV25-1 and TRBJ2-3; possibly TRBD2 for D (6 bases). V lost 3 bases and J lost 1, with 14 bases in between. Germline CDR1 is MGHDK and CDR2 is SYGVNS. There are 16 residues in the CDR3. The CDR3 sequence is CASSDGAGKRTDTQYF. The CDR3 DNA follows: TGTGCCAGCAGTGATGGGGCGGGGAAACGCACAGATACGCAGTATTTT.

In nucleotides, the CDR3 is TGTGCCAGCATCCGGCGGGTCGCAGATACGCAGTATTTT. The encoded protein is CASIRRVADTQYF. The chain employs TRBV6-1 and TRBJ2-3; D perhaps matches TRBD2 (5 bases). In germline, CDR1 is MNHNS, CDR2 SASEGT. Trimming stripped 7 bases from V and 4 bases from J, with 12 bases between. The CDR3 is 13 amino acids.

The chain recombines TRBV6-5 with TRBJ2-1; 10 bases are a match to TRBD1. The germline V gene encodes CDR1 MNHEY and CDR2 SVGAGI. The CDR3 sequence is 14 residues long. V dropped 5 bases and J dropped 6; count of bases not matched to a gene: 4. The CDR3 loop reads CASSRQGAPNEQFF. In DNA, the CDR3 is TGTGCCAGCAGTAGACAGGGGGCTCCCAATGAGCAGTTCTTC.

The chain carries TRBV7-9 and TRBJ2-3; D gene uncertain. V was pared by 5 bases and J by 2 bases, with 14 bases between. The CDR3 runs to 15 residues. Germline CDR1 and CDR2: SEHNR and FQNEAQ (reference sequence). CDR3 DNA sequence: TGTGCCAGCAGCCTAATAATCTCCCACACAGATACGCAGTATTTT. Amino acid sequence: CASSLIISHTDTQYF.